One sample yielded the 23 T cell receptor beta chains listed below, sequenced in a study of persistence of HIV-infected CD4 T cells (dated by TCRdb to about 2020). These receptors have no identified antigens. The treatment or condition label, read with the paper, signifies: suppressive antiretroviral therapy. A pool of overlapping HIV-1 Gag 15-mer peptides was used at 1 ug per peptide per mL for cell stimulation. Sorting of responding CD4+ T cells was based on upregulation of both CD40 ligand and CD69. The immunoSEQ hsTCRB assay version 4 in survey mode was used to sequence TCRbeta repertoires from genomic DNA. TCRdb mirrors the immuneACCESS table, restricted to in-frame sequences. Some clones are absent from its copies; in checked studies, under half trace to an unresolved V gene, and the reason for the others is unknown. This sample has roughly 25,000 clones in its table, and about 74% of those were observed once. The ten largest make up around 1.9% of the sample.

The specimen was CD4+ T cells sorted from PBMCs after roughly 20-hour stimulation, collected from a patient who received antiretroviral therapy. The meaning of the sample's cell subset or site label: CD40L+CD69+ CD4 T cells responding to HIV-1 Gag peptides. The receptors derive from an adult man with HIV who was CMV-seropositive.

In DNA form, the CDR3 reads TGTGCCAGCAGCTTAGCCACAGCATCGGTATACTATGGCTACACCTTC. Protein sequence: CASSLATASVYYGYTF. The rearrangement uses TRBV7-2 and TRBJ1-2; D gene uncertain. The CDR3 length is 16 residues. CDR1 is SGHTA, CDR2 FQGNSA, per germline. The V and J ends lost 0 bases and 3 bases respectively, with 14 bases between them. The complete variable domain, with remaining parts taken from reference TRBV7-2 and TRBJ1-2, reads GAGVSQSPSNKVTEKGKDVELRCDPISGHTALYWYRQSLGQGLEFLIYFQGNSAPDKSGLPSDRFSAERTGGSVSTLTIQRTQQEDSAVYLCASSLATASVYYGYTFGSGTRLTVV.

The chain combines TRBV4-1 with TRBJ2-3; TRBD2 matches at 9 bases. The CDR3 has 18 amino acids. Germline V lookup: CDR1 MGHRA, CDR2 YSYEKL. J lost 2 bases, V lost 0 bases, and 9 bases had no gene match. CDR3 protein: CASSQERTSATVTDTQYF. The CDR3 DNA is TGCGCCAGCAGCCAAGAAAGGACTAGCGCGACCGTCACAGATACGCAGTATTTT.

The chain couples TRBV21-1 to TRBJ1-4. TRBV21-1 has pseudogene status. The CDR3 has 15 residues. CDR3 in amino acids: CASSKARRYNEKLFF. The CDR3 DNA reads TGTGCCAGCAGCAAAGCAAGGCGGTATAATGAAAAACTGTTTTTT.

This clone showed up just once. This sequence joins TRBV6-5 and TRBJ1-3; 7 nucleotides agree with TRBD1. The CDR3 is 15 amino acids. Unmatched junction bases numbered 11, after V lost 8 bases and J lost 4 bases. Germline V gene lookup returns CDR1 MNHEY and CDR2 SVGAGI. Here the CDR3 reads CASGIGRQGGNTIYF. CDR3 nucleotide sequence: TGTGCCAGCGGAATAGGTAGACAGGGAGGAAACACCATATATTTT.

This clone was found once. The V gene is TRBV3-1 (or the pseudogene TRBV3-2), the J gene TRBJ1-2, with D unclear. V gave up 1 base and J gave up 10 bases, with 13 bases separating them. Germline CDR1 and CDR2: LGHDT and YNNKEL (reference sequence). This CDR3 spans 13 amino acids. The CDR3 spells CASSQVQASSYTF. As DNA, the CDR3 is TGTGCCAGCAGCCAAGTTCAGGCTTCCTCCTACACCTTC.

This clone was recorded a few times. This rearrangement joins TRBV10-3 to TRBJ2-1; no definite D call. Per the germline V gene, CDR1 is ENHRY and CDR2 is SYGVKD. V lost 3 bases, J lost 12 bases, and 18 bases lay in between. The CDR3 is 14 residues long. CDR3 nucleotide sequence: TGTGCCATCAGTGATGACCCCGCCAAAGTGTTGCAGTTCTTC. Translation: CAISDDPAKVLQFF.

The chain is built from TRBV18 and TRBJ2-3; no reliable D call. V lost 5 bases and J lost 2, with 17 bases in between. The CDR3 is 16 residues long. The germline V gene has CDR1 KGHSH and CDR2 LQKENI. The CDR3 bases are TGTGCCAGCTCAGCAGAGATTACTTTTTCCACAGATACGCAGTATTTT. Protein: CASSAEITFSTDTQYF.

The V call is TRBV3-1 (or the pseudogene TRBV3-2), the J call TRBJ1-1; D ambiguous. The CDR3 covers 14 residues. CDR1 is LGHDT, CDR2 YNNKEL, per germline (reference sequence). The ends were cut back, 4 bases at V and 0 bases at J, with 9 bases in the middle. The CDR3 DNA follows: TGTGCCAGCAGCCGTACATCGGTGAACACTGAAGCTTTCTTT. Translated, it gives CASSRTSVNTEAFF.

This rearrangement joins TRBV5-4 to TRBJ2-3; TRBD1 is a possible D gene (5 bases). CDR3 size: 16 residues. Germline V CDR1 and CDR2: SGHNT, YYREEE (reference sequence). Trimming cost V 2 bases and J 4 bases, with 17 bases left between them. This CDR3 is CASSFQGPSRSDTQYF. In DNA, the CDR3 is TGTGCCAGCAGCTTTCAGGGCCCTTCGAGGTCAGATACGCAGTATTTT.

The chain carries TRBV2 and TRBJ2-5; D not resolved. From germline, CDR1 is SNHLY and CDR2 FYNNEI. This CDR3 contains 13 residues. V gave up 5 bases and J gave up 3 bases, with 10 bases separating them. The CDR3 DNA sequence: TGTGCCAGCAGTCGAAATCAGAAAGAGACCCAGTACTTC. It codes for CASSRNQKETQYF.

The chain combines TRBV7-8 with TRBJ1-1; tentatively, D is TRBD1 (5 bases). Germline V gene data show CDR1 as SGHVS and CDR2 as FQNEAQ. Trimming cost V 1 base and J 5 bases, with 17 bases left between them. This CDR3 is 16 amino acids long. CDR3: CASSLVQGSLGTEAFF. The CDR3 DNA follows: TGTGCCAGCAGCTTAGTCCAGGGAAGTCTGGGGACTGAAGCTTTCTTT.

A few counts support this clone. This chain uses TRBV5-5 with TRBJ1-6, with 7 bases matching TRBD1. V lost 0 bases, J lost 8 bases, and 5 bases stayed unmatched. The CDR3 is 15 residues long. CDR1 is SGHKS, CDR2 YYEKEE, per germline (reference sequence). CDR3 DNA: TGTGCCAGCAGCTTGGCACAGGGGACTTATTCACCCCTCCACTTT. It specifies CASSLAQGTYSPLHF.

This clone has only a few counts. The genes are TRBV5-3 and TRBJ2-4; D not resolved. TRBV5-3 falls under the ORF class, with uncertain function. Trimming cost V 4 bases and J 8 bases, with 13 bases left between them. The CDR3 sequence is 13 residues long. In DNA form, the CDR3 reads TGTGCCAGAAGCCCGGATCAAGGAGACATTCAGTACTTC. Its protein is CARSPDQGDIQYF.

The chain has TRBV18 and TRBJ1-5, with no clear D. The CDR3 covers 17 residues. CDR1 and CDR2 (germline): KGHSH, LQKENI. Trimming took off 3 bases at V and 0 bases at J, with 15 bases between the two ends. The CDR3 region is CASSPEVGPYSNQPQHF. In DNA form, the CDR3 reads TGTGCCAGCTCACCGGAGGTTGGACCTTATAGCAATCAGCCCCAGCATTTT. Using reference TRBV18 and TRBJ1-5 for the parts outside the CDR3, the full variable domain is NAGVMQNPRHLVRRRGQEARLRCSPMKGHSHVYWYRQLPEEGLKFMVYLQKENIIDESGMPKERFSAEFPKEGPSILRIQQVVRGDSAAYFCASSPEVGPYSNQPQHFGDGTRLSIL.

As concerns this clone: Other DNA sequences from this sample encode an identical CDR3 as well. The genes are TRBV19 and TRBJ1-2, with 7 bases lining up with TRBD1. Germline CDR1 is LNHDA and CDR2 is SQIVND (reference sequence). V was clipped by 1 base and J by 7 bases; unmatched bases: 3. This CDR3 is built from 13 residues. This chain's CDR3 is CASSIGQGPGYTF. CDR3 DNA sequence: TGTGCCAGTAGTATAGGACAGGGTCCTGGCTACACCTTC.

The chain couples TRBV28 to TRBJ1-6, with D tentatively TRBD1 (6 bases). Germline assignment: CDR1 MDHEN and CDR2 SYDVKM. Trimming cost V 8 bases and J 14 bases, with 28 bases left between them. The CDR3 extends over 16 amino acids. Written as DNA, the CDR3 is TGTGCCAGCGTTAGATCCGGGGCAGGGGACCATACGGCCCTCCACTTT. Encoded protein: CASVRSGAGDHTALHF.

The chain's CDR3 is CATSRGRGGLNEQYF. CDR3 bases: TGTGCCACCAGCAGGGGACGGGGGGGCCTGAATGAGCAGTACTTC. The chain links TRBV15 to TRBJ2-7; 8 bases are shared with TRBD2. V trimming: 3 bases; J trimming: 7 bases; junction bases outside the gene matches: 11. Germline V gives CDR1 LNHNV, CDR2 YYDKDF (reference sequence). The CDR3 runs to 15 residues.

CDR3 sequence (DNA): TGCGCCAGCAGCTTGGCTCAGCCTTCGGGCACAGATACGCAGTATTTT. This gives the protein CASSLAQPSGTDTQYF. This chain links TRBV5-1 with TRBJ2-3, with D hard to call. Looked up from germline, CDR1 is SGHRS and CDR2 is YFSETQ. With 0 bases removed from V and 1 base from J, the gap between germline ends came to 12 bases. This CDR3 spans 16 amino acids.

The chain carries TRBV5-1 and TRBJ2-2; D possibly corresponds to TRBD1 (5 bases). Trimming removed 4 bases from V and 7 bases from J, with 11 bases in between. The CDR3 length is 13 residues. The germline V gene encodes CDR1 SGHRS and CDR2 YFSETQ. Written as DNA, the CDR3 is TGCGCCAGCAGCCCCCAGGGTAACGGGGAGCTGTTTTTT. It yields the protein CASSPQGNGELFF.

Regarding this clone: One end of the junction fails to match germline, which may point to a read error. V is TRBV6-5 and J is TRBJ1-6, with unresolved D. This CDR3 is 15 amino acids long. Germline V gives CDR1 MNHEY, CDR2 SVGAGI. CDR3 DNA sequence: TGTGCCAGCATTTACCGGGAGGATTATAATTCACCCCTCCACTTT. Protein: CASIYREDYNSPLHF.

The chain employs TRBV7-9 and TRBJ2-2; TRBD1 matches at 10 bases. Losses at the gene ends were 4 bases for V and 7 bases for J; bases not matched to a gene: 9. The CDR3 contains 16 residues. Germline CDR1 reads SEHNR; CDR2 reads FQNEAQ (reference sequence). This CDR3 reads CASSSFDRGLGGELFF. The CDR3 bases are TGTGCCAGCAGCTCCTTCGACAGGGGGCTTGGCGGGGAGCTGTTTTTT. Based on the CDR3 plus reference TRBV7-9 and TRBJ2-2, the full variable domain is DTGVSQNPRHKITKRGQNVTFRCDPISEHNRLYWYRQTLGQGPEFLTYFQNEAQLEKSRLLSDRFSAERPKGSFSTLEIQRTEQGDSAMYLCASSSFDRGLGGELFFGEGSRLTVL.

This clone showed up just a few times. The chain joins TRBV3-1 (or the pseudogene TRBV3-2) to TRBJ2-7; 11 bases match TRBD1. V trimming: 4 bases; J trimming: 9 bases; junction bases outside the gene matches: 5. The CDR3 spans 13 residues. CDR1 and CDR2 (germline): LGHDT, YNNKEL (reference sequence). In DNA, the CDR3 is TGTGCCAGCAGCCCCGGACAGGGGGCAGCGCAGTACTTC. Its translation is CASSPGQGAAQYF.

The chain employs TRBV13 and TRBJ2-7; 8 bases map to TRBD2. This CDR3 has 15 amino acids. Germline loops: CDR1 PRHDT, CDR2 FYEKMQ (reference sequence). With V trimmed by 2 bases and J by 3 bases, 6 bases remained unmatched. The CDR3 nucleotides read TGTGCCAGCAGCTTAAGGCTAGCGGGCGTCTACGAGCAGTACTTC. Protein: CASSLRLAGVYEQYF. Full variable domain (rest looked up from reference TRBV13 and TRBJ2-7): AAGVIQSPRHLIKEKRETATLKCYPIPRHDTVYWYQQGPGQDPQFLISFYEKMQSDKGSIPDRFSAQQFSDYHSELNMSSLELGDSALYFCASSLRLAGVYEQYFGPGTRLTVT.